This entry concerns a single T cell receptor beta chain. This sample was included in a study of CD8 T cells in ankylosing spondylitis. Deletions cut 5 bases from V and 1 base from J, with 10 bases between. Germline V gene sequence: CDR1 SGDLS, CDR2 YYNGEE. This CDR3 spans 13 amino acids. Construction of TCR beta libraries was performed using quantitative 5'-RACE with molecular barcodes. Each CDR3 protein gets one entry after TCRdb re-called the 5' RACE reads with MiXCR. There are more than 7,500 distinct CDR3 sequences in the sample; around 4% occur only once, and over 9.5% lies in the top ten. This TCR came from a female donor with ankylosing spondylitis or in good health (not recorded which). The V call is TRBV9, the J call TRBJ2-7, with D perhaps given as TRBD1 or TRBD2 (5 bases each). Specimen: blood, either unsorted or a sorted T cell fraction (not recorded which). Written as DNA, the CDR3 is TGTGCCAGCAGTTCTGGGGGATCCTACGAGCAGTACTTC. Protein product: CASSSGGSYEQYF.